The present T cell receptor (beta chain) was sequenced within a study of neurological immune-mediated disorders. CDR1 and CDR2 (germline): SGHVS, FQNEAQ. The CDR3 consists of 16 residues. The ends lost 5 bases at V and 1 base at J; junction bases unmatched: 9. TCRdb re-derived calls from the 5' RACE reads in MiXCR, one entry per CDR3 protein. The sample lists 25,000 to 35,000 distinct CDR3 sequences; approximately 15% were seen once. This clonotype was seen repeatedly, ten times or more. Its cognate antigen is unknown. Overall study results and limits: Sharing of CDR3 amino acid sequences among expanded clones across subjects was absent, suggesting private repertoires in all groups.

The sample taken for sequencing was PBMCs. V is TRBV7-8 and J is TRBJ2-5; 8 bases agree with TRBD2. This clonotype was sampled from a man in his 70s in good health. Written as DNA, the CDR3 is TGTGCCAGCAGCCTCATCCCGGGACTAGTCCAAGAGACCCAGTACTTC. Translating gives CASSLIPGLVQETQYF.